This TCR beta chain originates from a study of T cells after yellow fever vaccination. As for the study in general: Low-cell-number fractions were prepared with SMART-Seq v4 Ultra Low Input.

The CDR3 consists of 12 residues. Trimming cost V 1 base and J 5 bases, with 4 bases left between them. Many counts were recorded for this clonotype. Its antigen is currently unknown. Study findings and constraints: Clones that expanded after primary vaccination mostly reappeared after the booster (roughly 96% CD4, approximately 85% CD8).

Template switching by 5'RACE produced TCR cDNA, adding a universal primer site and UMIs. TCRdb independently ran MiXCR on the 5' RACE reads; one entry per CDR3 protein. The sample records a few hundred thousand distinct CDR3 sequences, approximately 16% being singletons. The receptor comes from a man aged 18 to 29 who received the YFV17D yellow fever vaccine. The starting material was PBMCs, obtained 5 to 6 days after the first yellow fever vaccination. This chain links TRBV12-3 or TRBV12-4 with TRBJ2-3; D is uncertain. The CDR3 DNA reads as TGTGCCAGCAGTTTAGGCGGAGATACGCAGTATTTT. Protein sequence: CASSLGGDTQYF.